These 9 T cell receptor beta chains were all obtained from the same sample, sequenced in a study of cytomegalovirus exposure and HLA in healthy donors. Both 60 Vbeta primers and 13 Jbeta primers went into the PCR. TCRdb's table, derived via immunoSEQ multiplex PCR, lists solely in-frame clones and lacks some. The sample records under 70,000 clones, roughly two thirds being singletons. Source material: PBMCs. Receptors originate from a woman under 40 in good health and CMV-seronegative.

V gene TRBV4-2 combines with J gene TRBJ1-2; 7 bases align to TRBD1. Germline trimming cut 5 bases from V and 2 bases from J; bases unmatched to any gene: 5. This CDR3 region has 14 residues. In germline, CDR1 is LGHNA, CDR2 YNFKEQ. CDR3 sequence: CASSLGTANYGYTF. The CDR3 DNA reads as TGTGCCAGCAGCTTAGGGACAGCGAACTATGGCTACACCTTC.

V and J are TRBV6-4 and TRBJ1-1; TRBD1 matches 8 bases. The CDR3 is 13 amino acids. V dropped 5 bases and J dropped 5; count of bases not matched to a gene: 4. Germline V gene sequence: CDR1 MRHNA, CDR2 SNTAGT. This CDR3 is CASSTQGATEAFF. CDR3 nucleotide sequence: TGTGCCAGCAGTACTCAGGGGGCAACTGAAGCTTTCTTT.

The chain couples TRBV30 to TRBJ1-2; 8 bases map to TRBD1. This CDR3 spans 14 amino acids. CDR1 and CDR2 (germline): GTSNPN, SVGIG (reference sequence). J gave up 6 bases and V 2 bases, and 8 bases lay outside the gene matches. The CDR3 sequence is CAWSSGGAFNGYTF. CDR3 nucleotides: TGTGCCTGGAGTTCAGGGGGCGCATTTAATGGCTACACCTTC.

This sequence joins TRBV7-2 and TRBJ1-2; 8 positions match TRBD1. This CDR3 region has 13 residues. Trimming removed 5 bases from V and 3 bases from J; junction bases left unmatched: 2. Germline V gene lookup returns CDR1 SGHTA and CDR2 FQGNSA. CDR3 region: CASSPDRDYGYTF. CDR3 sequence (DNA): TGTGCCAGCAGCCCGGACAGGGACTATGGCTACACCTTC. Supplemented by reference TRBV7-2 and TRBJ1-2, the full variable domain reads GAGVSQSPSNKVTEKGKDVELRCDPISGHTALYWYRQSLGQGLEFLIYFQGNSAPDKSGLPSDRFSAERTGGSVSTLTIQRTQQEDSAVYLCASSPDRDYGYTFGSGTRLTVV.

CDR3 DNA: TGTGCCAGCTCACGAGGTCAGGGTGACGAGCAGTACTTC. Encoded protein: CASSRGQGDEQYF. The genes are TRBV18 and TRBJ2-7, with D maybe TRBD1 (5 bases). V lost 4 bases to trimming and J lost 5 bases, with 12 bases between them. The CDR3 contains 13 residues. Germline loops: CDR1 KGHSH, CDR2 LQKENI. Combining the CDR3 with reference TRBV18 and TRBJ2-7 gives the whole variable domain NAGVMQNPRHLVRRRGQEARLRCSPMKGHSHVYWYRQLPEEGLKFMVYLQKENIIDESGMPKERFSAEFPKEGPSILRIQQVVRGDSAAYFCASSRGQGDEQYFGPGTRLTVT.

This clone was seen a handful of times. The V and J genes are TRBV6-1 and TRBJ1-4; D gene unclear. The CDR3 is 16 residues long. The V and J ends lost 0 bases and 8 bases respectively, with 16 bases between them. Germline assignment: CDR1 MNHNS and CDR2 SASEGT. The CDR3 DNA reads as TGTGCCAGCAGTGAAGCGCTAAACGTGCCCGGGGAAAAACTGTTTTTT. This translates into CASSEALNVPGEKLFF.

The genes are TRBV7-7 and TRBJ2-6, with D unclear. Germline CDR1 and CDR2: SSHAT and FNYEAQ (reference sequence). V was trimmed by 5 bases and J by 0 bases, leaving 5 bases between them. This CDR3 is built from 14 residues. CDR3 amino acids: CASSPSSGANVLTF. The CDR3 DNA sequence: TGTGCCAGCAGCCCGTCCTCTGGGGCCAACGTCCTGACTTTC. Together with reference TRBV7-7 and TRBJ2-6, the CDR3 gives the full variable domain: GAGVSQSPRYKVTKRGQDVTLRCDPISSHATLYWYQQALGQGPEFLTYFNYEAQPDKSGLPSDRFSAERPEGSISTLTIQRTEQRDSAMYRCASSPSSGANVLTFGAGSRLTVL.

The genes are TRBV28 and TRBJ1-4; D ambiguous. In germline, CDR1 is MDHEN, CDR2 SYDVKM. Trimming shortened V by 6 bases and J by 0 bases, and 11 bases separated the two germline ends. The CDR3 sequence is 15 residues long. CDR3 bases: TGTGCCAGCAGGCCAGACGAGGCAACTAATGAAAAACTGTTTTTT. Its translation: CASRPDEATNEKLFF.

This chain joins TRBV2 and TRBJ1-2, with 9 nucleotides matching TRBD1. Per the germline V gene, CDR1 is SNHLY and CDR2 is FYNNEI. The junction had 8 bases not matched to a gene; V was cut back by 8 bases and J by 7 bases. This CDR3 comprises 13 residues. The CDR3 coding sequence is TGTGCCAGCGCTGGGACAGGGAAGGGTGGCTACACCTTC. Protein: CASAGTGKGGYTF.